This T cell receptor beta chain came from a study of blood T cell repertoires in COVID-19. The CDR3 runs 14 residues. V shed 0 bases and J 5 bases; nucleotides not matched to a gene: 4. CDR1 is GTSNPN and CDR2 is SVGIG in the germline V gene (reference sequence). The table came from immunoSEQ multiplex PCR; TCRdb's copy has only in-frame clones and leaves some out. The sample contains about 160,000 clones, about nine tenths of which appear only once. This clonotype was obtained from a woman aged 55-69 years who had recovered from COVID-19. The rearrangement links TRBV30 to TRBJ1-2; 9 nucleotides agree with TRBD1. Sequencing was carried out using peripheral blood. CDR3 coding DNA: TGTGCCTGGAGTGTAACTGGGACAGGGTATGGCTACACCTTC. Residues: CAWSVTGTGYGYTF.